The entry that follows covers one T cell receptor beta chain sequence. The antigen remains undetermined. A junction end diverges from the germline sequence, so it may reflect a read error. The CDR3 regions of TCR beta were amplified from RNA transcripts. HTBI primers were the set used in a first-round RT-PCR of the TCR CDR3. In TCRdb, the multiplex PCR reads were re-called with MiXCR into one record per CDR3 protein. Here the sample spans around 350,000 distinct CDR3 sequences, 20% to 25% being singletons. Patients counted as stable if ophthalmopathy did not develop within 18 months. The source of the PBMCs was approximately 10 ml of fresh peripheral blood. CDR1 is MDHEN and CDR2 is SYDVKM in the germline V gene. This CDR3 has 15 residues. These data come from a study of T cells in Graves' hyperthyroidism and ophthalmopathy. Notes on the study in general: Prediction of ophthalmopathy progression came a median roughly 6.6 months pre-onset.

Source material: blood. This sequence was found in a man over 45 with Graves' hyperthyroidism. The chain recombines TRBV28 with TRBJ1-5; 7 nucleotides match TRBD1. CDR3 loop: CASSSRDSFNQPQHF. For the CDR3, the DNA is TGTGCCAGTAGTTCCCGGGACAGCTTCAATCAGCCCCAGCATTTT.